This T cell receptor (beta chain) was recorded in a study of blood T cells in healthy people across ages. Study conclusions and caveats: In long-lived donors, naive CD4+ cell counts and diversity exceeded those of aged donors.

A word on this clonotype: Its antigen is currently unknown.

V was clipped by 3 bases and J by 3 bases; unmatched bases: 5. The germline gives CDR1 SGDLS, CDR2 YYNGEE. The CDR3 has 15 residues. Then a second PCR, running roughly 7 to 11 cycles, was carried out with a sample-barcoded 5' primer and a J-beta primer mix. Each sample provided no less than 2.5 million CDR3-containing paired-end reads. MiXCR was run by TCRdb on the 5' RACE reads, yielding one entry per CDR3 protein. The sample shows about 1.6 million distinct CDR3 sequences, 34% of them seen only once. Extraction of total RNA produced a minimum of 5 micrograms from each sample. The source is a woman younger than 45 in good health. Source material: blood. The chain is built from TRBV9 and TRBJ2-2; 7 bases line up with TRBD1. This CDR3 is CASSASGGDTGELFF. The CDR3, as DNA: TGTGCCAGCAGCGCCTCAGGGGGTGACACCGGGGAGCTGTTTTTT.